This T cell receptor beta chain was sequenced in a study of cytomegalovirus exposure and HLA in healthy donors. Overall study context: Out of approximately 170 million T cells, an earlier analysis found 117 million unique TCR beta sequences in total. Early release data held about 85 million unique TCRs from HLA-typed donors. Study-level points and caveats: Most likely, a cluster of highly shared sequence variants arose as a sequencing artifact.

The CDR3 runs to 14 residues. V was clipped by 5 bases and J by 2 bases, with 12 bases between them. The germline V gene encodes CDR1 SGHVS and CDR2 FNYEAQ. On this clone itself: Antigen unknown.

The PCR ran on 60 Vbeta and 13 Jbeta primers. As handled by the study authors: There were tens of millions of unique TCR beta chains by a later count, and about 12 million of them were shared. This table comes from immunoSEQ multiplex PCR, and its TCRdb copy is limited to in-frame clones, with some not included. V and J calls and clone size come straight from that table; D and trimming were deduced from the DNA. The profile shows 150,000 to 200,000 clones, around 80% of them singletons. The sequencing input was PBMCs. V is TRBV7-6 and J is TRBJ2-5, with D possibly matching TRBD1 (6 bases). This clonotype was obtained from a girl aged 10-17 years in good health and CMV-seropositive. The DNA of the CDR3 is TGTGCCAGCAGCCCTAGGACAGTACAAGAGACCCAGTACTTC. Residues: CASSPRTVQETQYF. The complete variable domain, with remaining parts taken from reference TRBV7-6 and TRBJ2-5, reads GAGVSQSPRYKVTKRGQDVALRCDPISGHVSLYWYRQALGQGPEFLTYFNYEAQQDKSGLPNDRFSAERPEGSISTLTIQRTEQRDSAMYRCASSPRTVQETQYFGPGTRLLVL.